This T cell receptor (beta chain) was retrieved from a study of cytomegalovirus exposure and HLA in healthy donors. Notes on the study in general: Diagnosis of cytomegalovirus status made by the classifier reportedly showed high specificity and sensitivity. Later, an analysis found that TCR clusters from the first cohort tended to co-occur in the roughly 110 validation repertoires.

CDR3 length equals 11 residues. V was clipped by 3 bases and J by 9 bases, with 10 bases between them. Germline V lookup: CDR1 GTSNPN, CDR2 SVGIG (reference sequence). This clone was detected only a few times. Its antigen is not known. Here immunoSEQ multiplex PCR was the method, and the copy in TCRdb shows in-frame clones only, minus some. Among 150,000 to 180,000 clones listed, 80% to 90% were seen once. The clonotype was recovered from a man between 18 and 29 years old in good health and CMV-seropositive. This chain connects TRBV30 to TRBJ2-3; TRBD2 is a possible D gene (6 bases). Specimen: PBMCs. CDR3 in amino acids: CAWRLASTQYF. CDR3 nucleotide sequence: TGTGCCTGGAGACTAGCTAGCACGCAGTATTTT.